What follows are 12 T cell receptor beta chains derived from one specimen sequenced in a study of monozygotic twins with inflammatory bowel disease (dated by TCRdb to the late 2010s). Preparation of the library involved 5' RACE. The sequencer listed for this sample is Illumina HiSeq 2500. Following reprocessing of the reads by TCRdb, the data hold one row per CDR3 protein sequence and no DNA is available. The sample table includes over 100,000 distinct CDR3 sequences. The ten largest clones capture 9.5% to 15% of the sample. Material: blood. Source of these receptors: a human donor with ulcerative colitis or Crohn's disease, or a healthy co-twin of an affected twin (not recorded which).

The chain has TRBV20-1 and TRBJ2-1; with no DNA, the TCRdb D assignment of TRBD2 cannot be verified. The CDR3 covers 15 residues. Per germline, CDR1 DFQATT and CDR2 SNEGSKA (reference sequence). The CDR3 protein is CSAHQAGYSYNEQFF.

The CDR3 loop reads CASSGVSEQFF. The rearrangement joins TRBV10-2 to TRBJ2-1. Germline values: CDR1 WSHSY, CDR2 SAAADI. The CDR3 is 11 amino acids.

The chain combines TRBV20-1 with TRBJ2-6; TCRdb returns TRBD2, unconfirmable since there is no DNA. Germline values: CDR1 DFQATT, CDR2 SNEGSKA (reference sequence). The CDR3 extends over 15 amino acids. This CDR3 reads CSARTVYSGANVLTF.

The chain uses TRBV5-6 and TRBJ2-1; the D call of TRBD1 rests on TCRdb alone, since no DNA is present to check it. Germline CDR1 SGHDT, CDR2 YYEEEE. The CDR3 covers 18 residues. This CDR3 reads CASSFFALDRGPYNEQFF.

This chain connects TRBV29-1 to TRBJ1-1. Germline CDR1 reads SQVTM; CDR2 reads ANQGSEA. The CDR3 is 13 amino acids. This chain's CDR3 is CSGILTGDSEAFF.

The CDR3 loop reads CASSQEGQGTDTQYF. J is TRBJ2-3 and V is TRBV3-1; with no DNA, the TCRdb D assignment of TRBD1 cannot be verified. Germline V gene data show CDR1 as LGHDT and CDR2 as YNNKEL (reference sequence). This CDR3 has 15 amino acids.

This chain connects TRBV5-1 to TRBJ1-4; TCRdb lists TRBD1, though no DNA is available to test this call. CDR3 size: 14 residues. CDR1 SGHRS and CDR2 YFSETQ come from the germline V gene. This CDR3 reads CASSNGQGGEKLFF.

The chain carries TRBV7-6 and TRBJ2-1; lacking DNA, the TRBD2 call made by TCRdb goes unchecked. Germline V gene data show CDR1 as SGHVS and CDR2 as FNYEAQ. The CDR3 contains 16 residues. This CDR3 is CASSSPPAGGQGEQFF.

The chain has TRBV28 and TRBJ1-6; TCRdb picks TRBD1, but there is no DNA to check that call. The germline gives CDR1 MDHEN, CDR2 SYDVKM. CDR3 length: 16 amino acids. CDR3 protein: CASSLGDRGQNSPLHF.

The chain employs TRBV5-5 and TRBJ1-1. The CDR3 has 14 residues. From germline, CDR1 is SGHKS and CDR2 YYEKEE (reference sequence). The CDR3 sequence is CASSLVRKNTEAFF. The full variable domain, its missing parts supplied by reference TRBV5-5 and TRBJ1-1, is DAGVTQSPTHLIKTRGQQVTLRCSPISGHKSVSWYQQVLGQGPQFIFQYYEKEERGRGNFPDRFSARQFPNYSSELNVNALLLGDSALYLCASSLVRKNTEAFFGQGTRLTVV.

V gene TRBV12-3 or TRBV12-4 combines with J gene TRBJ2-1; TCRdb outputs TRBD1, but without DNA this stays unchecked. The CDR3 consists of 15 residues. CDR3 region: CASSPHGRTYNEQFF.

J is TRBJ2-7 and V is TRBV12-3 or TRBV12-4; TCRdb calls TRBD1, which cannot be checked without DNA. The CDR3 spans 14 residues. CDR3 region: CASSLIGGPNEQYF.